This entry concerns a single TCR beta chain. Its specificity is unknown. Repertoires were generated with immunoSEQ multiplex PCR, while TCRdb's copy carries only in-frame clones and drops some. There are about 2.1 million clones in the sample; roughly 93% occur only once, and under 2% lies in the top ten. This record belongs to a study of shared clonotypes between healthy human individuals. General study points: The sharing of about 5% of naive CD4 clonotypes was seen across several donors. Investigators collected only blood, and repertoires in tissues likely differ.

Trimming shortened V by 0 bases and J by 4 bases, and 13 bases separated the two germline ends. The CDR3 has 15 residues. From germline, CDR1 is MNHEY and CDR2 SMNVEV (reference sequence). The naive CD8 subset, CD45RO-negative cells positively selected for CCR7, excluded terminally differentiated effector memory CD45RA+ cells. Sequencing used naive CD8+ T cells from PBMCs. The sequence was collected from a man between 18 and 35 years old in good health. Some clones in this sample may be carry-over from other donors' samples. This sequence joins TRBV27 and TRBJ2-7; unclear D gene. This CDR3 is CASSLSDPVEYEQYF. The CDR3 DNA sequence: TGTGCCAGCAGTTTATCGGACCCAGTCGAGTACGAGCAGTACTTC.